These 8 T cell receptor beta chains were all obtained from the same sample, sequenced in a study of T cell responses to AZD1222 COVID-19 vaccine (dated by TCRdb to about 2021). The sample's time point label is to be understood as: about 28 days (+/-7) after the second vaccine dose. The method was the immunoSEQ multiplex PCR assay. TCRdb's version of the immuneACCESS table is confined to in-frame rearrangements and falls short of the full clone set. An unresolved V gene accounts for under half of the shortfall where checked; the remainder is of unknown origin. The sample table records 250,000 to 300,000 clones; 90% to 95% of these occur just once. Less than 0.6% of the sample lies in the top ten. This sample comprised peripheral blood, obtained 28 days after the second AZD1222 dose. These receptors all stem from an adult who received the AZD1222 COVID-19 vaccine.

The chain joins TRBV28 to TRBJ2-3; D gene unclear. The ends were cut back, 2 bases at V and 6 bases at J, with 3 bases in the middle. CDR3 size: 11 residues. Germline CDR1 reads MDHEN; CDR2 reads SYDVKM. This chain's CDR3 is CASSLGDTQYF. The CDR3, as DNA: TGTGCCAGCAGTTTAGGGGATACGCAGTATTTT. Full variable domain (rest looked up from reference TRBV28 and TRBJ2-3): DVKVTQSSRYLVKRTGEKVFLECVQDMDHENMFWYRQDPGLGLRLIYFSYDVKMKEKGDIPEGYSVSREKKERFSLILESASTNQTSMYLCASSLGDTQYFGPGTRLTVL.

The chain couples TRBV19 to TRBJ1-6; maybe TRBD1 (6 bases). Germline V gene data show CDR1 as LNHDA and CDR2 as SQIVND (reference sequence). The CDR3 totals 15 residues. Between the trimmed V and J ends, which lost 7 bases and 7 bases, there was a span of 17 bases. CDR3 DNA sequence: TGTGCCAGTACCCCCCGGGGGGCGGGCAATTCACCCCTCCACTTT. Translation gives CASTPRGAGNSPLHF.

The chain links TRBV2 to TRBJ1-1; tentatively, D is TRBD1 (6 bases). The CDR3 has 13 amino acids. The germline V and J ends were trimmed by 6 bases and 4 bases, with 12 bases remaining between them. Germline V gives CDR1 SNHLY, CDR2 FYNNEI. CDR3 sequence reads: CASRGTSGTEAFF. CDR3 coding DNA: TGTGCCAGCAGGGGGACATCAGGCACTGAAGCTTTCTTT.

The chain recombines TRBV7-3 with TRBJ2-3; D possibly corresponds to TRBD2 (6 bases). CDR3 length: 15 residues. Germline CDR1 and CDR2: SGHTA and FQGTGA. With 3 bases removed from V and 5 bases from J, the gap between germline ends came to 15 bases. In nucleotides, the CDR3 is TGTGCCAGCAGCTTGGAGGGGATTTACCTAGATACGCAGTATTTT. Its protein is CASSLEGIYLDTQYF.

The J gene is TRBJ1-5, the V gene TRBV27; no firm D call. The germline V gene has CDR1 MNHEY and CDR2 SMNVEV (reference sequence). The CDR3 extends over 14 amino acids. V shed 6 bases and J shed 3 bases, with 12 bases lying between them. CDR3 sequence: CASRPDLANQPQHF. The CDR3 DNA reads TGTGCCAGCAGGCCCGATCTTGCCAATCAGCCCCAGCATTTT.

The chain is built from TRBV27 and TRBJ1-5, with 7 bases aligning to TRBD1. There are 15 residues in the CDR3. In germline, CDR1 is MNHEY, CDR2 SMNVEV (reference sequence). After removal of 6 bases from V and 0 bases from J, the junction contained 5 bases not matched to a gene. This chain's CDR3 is CASSPGTVSNQPQHF. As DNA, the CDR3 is TGTGCCAGCAGCCCCGGGACAGTTAGCAATCAGCCCCAGCATTTT.

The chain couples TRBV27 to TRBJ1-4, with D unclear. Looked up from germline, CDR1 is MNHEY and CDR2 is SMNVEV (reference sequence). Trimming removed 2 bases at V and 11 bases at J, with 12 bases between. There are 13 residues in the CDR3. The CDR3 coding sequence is TGTGCCAGCAGTTTAAATAGGGCTGGGAAACTGTTTTTT. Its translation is CASSLNRAGKLFF.

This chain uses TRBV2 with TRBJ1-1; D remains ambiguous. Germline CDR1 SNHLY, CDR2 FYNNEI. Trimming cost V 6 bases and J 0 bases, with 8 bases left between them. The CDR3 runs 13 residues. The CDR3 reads CASSPTLNTEAFF. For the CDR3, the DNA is TGTGCCAGCAGCCCAACCTTGAACACTGAAGCTTTCTTT.